The 8 T cell receptor beta chains in this list originate from one sample, sequenced in a study of cytomegalovirus exposure and HLA in healthy donors (dated 2017 in TCRdb). The library was generated by the immunoSEQ multiplex PCR assay. The multiplex PCR relied on a mix of 60 forward primers for TCR Vbeta segments and 13 reverse primers for TCR Jbeta segments. TCRdb obtained this table from immuneACCESS and retained in-frame rearrangements with V and J assigned. These tables miss some clones; where compared with another copy, unresolved V genes account for less than half of the shortfall, and the remainder is unexplained. The sample profile shows over 85,000 clones; approximately 7.1% of them were found once. The ten largest clones represent 2.3% of the sample. Sequencing was carried out using PBMCs. These receptors were collected from a man in his forties or fifties in good health and CMV-seronegative.

This clone was counted a few times. The gene calls are TRBV29-1 and TRBJ2-1, with 11 bases lining up with TRBD2. Looked up from germline, CDR1 is SQVTM and CDR2 is ANQGSEA. This CDR3 contains 14 residues. Unmatched junction bases numbered 4, after V lost 7 bases and J lost 2 bases. The CDR3 here is CSASTSGAYNEQFF. In nucleotides, the CDR3 is TGCAGCGCTTCGACTAGCGGGGCCTACAATGAGCAGTTCTTC.

This sequence joins TRBV19 and TRBJ1-4; the D gene is possibly TRBD1 (6 bases). The length of the CDR3 is 14 residues. Trimming took 4 bases from V and 3 from J, leaving 9 bases between them. From germline, CDR1 is LNHDA and CDR2 SQIVND (reference sequence). The CDR3 DNA follows: TGTGCCAGTAGTACAGGGGCAGCTAATGAAAAACTGTTTTTT. It codes for CASSTGAANEKLFF.

V and J are TRBV4-2 and TRBJ1-1; D perhaps matches TRBD1 (5 bases). Trimming removed 3 bases from V and 6 bases from J, with 11 bases in between. The CDR3 sequence is 13 residues long. Germline V gene data show CDR1 as LGHNA and CDR2 as YNFKEQ. CDR3 coding DNA: TGTGCCAGCAGCCACACCAGGGAGGCTGAAGCTTTCTTT. Translated, it gives CASSHTREAEAFF.

This sequence joins TRBV11-3 and TRBJ2-1; no clear D. V was shortened by 1 base and J by 4 bases, with 5 bases between the two germline ends. Germline V lookup: CDR1 SGHNT, CDR2 YENEEA. The CDR3 is made up of 13 amino acids. The chain's CDR3 is CASSLAGYNEQFF. CDR3 nucleotide sequence: TGTGCCAGCAGCTTAGCAGGTTACAATGAGCAGTTCTTC.

This rearrangement joins TRBV6-5 to TRBJ2-1; 13 nucleotides line up with TRBD2. The CDR3 has 15 amino acids. V lost 6 bases, J lost 8 bases, and 7 bases stayed unmatched. The V gene's germline CDR1 is MNHEY and CDR2 SVGAGI. The CDR3 nucleotides are TGTGCCAGCAGGAGGGGACTAGCGGGGTCCGATGAGCAGTTCTTC. Its translation: CASRRGLAGSDEQFF.

This clone was counted a few times. The chain's CDR3 is CASSPPSLNVQYF. The CDR3 coding sequence is TGTGCCAGCAGCCCACCCTCACTCAACGTGCAGTATTTT. This sequence joins TRBV7-9 and TRBJ2-3; D uncertain. V gave up 5 bases and J gave up 11 bases, with 17 bases separating them. CDR3 length equals 13 residues. The germline V gene encodes CDR1 SEHNR and CDR2 FQNEAQ (reference sequence).

V and J are TRBV10-2 and TRBJ2-5; 7 nucleotides line up with TRBD2. This CDR3 region has 13 residues. CDR1 and CDR2 (germline): WSHSY, SAAADI. With V trimmed by 3 bases and J by 4 bases, 2 bases remained unmatched. CDR3: CASSEASGETQYF. CDR3 sequence (DNA): TGCGCCAGCAGTGAAGCTAGCGGAGAGACCCAGTACTTC.

The J gene is TRBJ2-7, the V gene TRBV11-2, with D possibly being TRBD2 (5 bases). V lost 1 base and J 5 bases, leaving 9 bases between the germline ends. This CDR3 comprises 13 residues. CDR1 is SGHAT, CDR2 FQNNGV, per germline. CDR3 bases: TGTGCCAGCAGCTTAGCGGAGGTCCACGAGCAGTACTTC. Protein: CASSLAEVHEQYF.